The present entry profiles one T cell receptor (beta chain) with its context. In germline, CDR1 is LGHNA, CDR2 YNFKEQ. The CDR3 contains 14 residues. V was clipped by 5 bases and J by 2 bases, with 12 bases between them. As originally analysed: Researchers report that nucleated cell counts were estimated from reference gene primer amplification. Only in-frame clones appear in the TCRdb table, and some are missing; sequencing was by immunoSEQ multiplex PCR. V, J and clone size are taken as reported in that table, and D and trimming were inferred from the DNA itself. The data show 190,000 or so clones, with 70% to 90% seen just once and approximately 2.5% held by the top ten. This specimen belongs to a study of blood T cell repertoires in COVID-19. Study overall: The samples span acute and convalescent COVID-19 from the United States, Italy and Spain. From T cells, B-cell-depleted T cells, or PBMCs came the material, which was cDNA or gDNA.

Sequencing was performed on peripheral blood. The chain employs TRBV4-2 and TRBJ1-1; tentatively, D is TRBD1 (6 bases). This clonotype originated in a man aged 35 to 55 with active or convalescent COVID-19. The CDR3 loop reads CASSYYRVNTEAFF. The CDR3 coding sequence is TGTGCCAGCAGCTATTACAGGGTTAACACTGAAGCTTTCTTT.